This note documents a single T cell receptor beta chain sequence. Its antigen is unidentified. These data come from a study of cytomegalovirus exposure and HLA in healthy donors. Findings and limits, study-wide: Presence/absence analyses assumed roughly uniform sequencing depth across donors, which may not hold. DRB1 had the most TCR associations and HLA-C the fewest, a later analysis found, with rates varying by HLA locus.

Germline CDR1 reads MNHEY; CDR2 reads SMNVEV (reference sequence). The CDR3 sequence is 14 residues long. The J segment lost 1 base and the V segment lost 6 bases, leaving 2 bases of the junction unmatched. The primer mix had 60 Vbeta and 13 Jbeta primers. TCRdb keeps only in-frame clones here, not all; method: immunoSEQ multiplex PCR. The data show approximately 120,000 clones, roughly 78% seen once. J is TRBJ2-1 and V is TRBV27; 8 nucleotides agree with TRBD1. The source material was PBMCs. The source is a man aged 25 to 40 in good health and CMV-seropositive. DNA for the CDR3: TGTGCCAGCAGCAGACAGGGGTCCTACAATGAGCAGTTCTTC. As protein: CASSRQGSYNEQFF.